This T cell receptor beta chain derives from a study of blood T cell repertoires in COVID-19. Study context: Researchers got acute and convalescent COVID-19 samples from the United States, Italy and Spain. The cDNA or gDNA used as material had been derived from T cells, B-cell-depleted T cells, or PBMCs.

In the study's own analysis: Nucleated cell number was recorded as an estimate derived from reference gene primer amplification. Libraries were prepared by immunoSEQ multiplex PCR; TCRdb keeps only in-frame clonotypes and omits some of them. The V and J calls and the clone size are those of that table, but D and trimming were determined from the DNA. The sample consists of almost 90,000 clones, 88% of them appearing once. This CDR3 spans 16 amino acids. The ends were cut back, 2 bases at V and 0 bases at J, with 12 bases in the middle. The V gene's germline CDR1 is SGHNT and CDR2 YYREEE (reference sequence).

The chain joins TRBV5-4 to TRBJ1-3, with D possibly TRBD1 on 5 matching bases. The clonotype comes from an older man with acute or convalescent COVID-19. The sample taken for sequencing was peripheral blood. As DNA, the CDR3 is TGTGCCAGCAGCTTAGTCGGGCAGGGCTCTGGAAACACCATATATTTT. Residues: CASSLVGQGSGNTIYF.